The T cell receptor beta chain described here comes from a study of T-cell reconstitution after alpha-beta-depleted transplantation in children. Study-wide results and limits: Where some patients showed high TCRbeta diversity at day 60, it came from recipient T cells and thymic progenitors that had survived. Reportedly, only several hundred clones from non-depleted graft cells drove alpha-beta T-cell counts at about two months. Newly generated T cells supplied most T-cell counts and diversity one year post-transplant.

Germline V gene sequence: CDR1 SGDLS, CDR2 YYNGEE. This CDR3 is built from 13 residues. Trimming removed 0 bases at V and 3 bases at J, with 7 bases between. A library of TCRbeta sequences, prepared with unique molecular identifiers, was generated. TCRdb reprocessed the PCR reads with MiXCR, giving one entry per CDR3 protein. The sample records around 100,000 distinct CDR3 sequences, over 9% being singletons. This clonotype was found a few times. Its specificity is not known. The sequence derives from a boy between 2 and 10 years old with acute lymphoblastic leukemia, due to receive a stem cell transplant. The chain carries TRBV9 and TRBJ2-7, with D uncertain. Specimen: PBMCs, collected before TCRalphabeta/CD19-depleted stem cell transplant. The DNA of the CDR3 is TGTGCCAGCAGCGTAGAGACTGGCTACGAGCAGTACTTC. It specifies CASSVETGYEQYF. The full variable domain, with the rest looked up from reference TRBV9 and TRBJ2-7, is DSGVTQTPKHLITATGQRVTLRCSPRSGDLSVYWYQQSLDQGLQFLIQYYNGEERAKGNILERFSAQQFPDLHSELNLSSLELGDSALYFCASSVETGYEQYFGPGTRLTVT.